This entry lists 18 T cell receptor beta chains sequenced from one sample in a study of cytomegalovirus exposure and HLA in healthy donors. Researchers ran the PCR with 60 Vbeta and 13 Jbeta primers. Produced via immunoSEQ multiplex PCR; TCRdb's table is partial and in-frame only. The table records under 150,000 clones, about 75% of them present only once. Sequencing was done on a sample of PBMCs. The receptors were gathered from a man in his sixties in good health and CMV-seronegative.

The CDR3 loop reads CASSVGLAGDTDTQYF. For the CDR3, the DNA is TGTGCCAGCAGCGTAGGACTAGCGGGGGACACAGATACGCAGTATTTT. The chain couples TRBV5-4 to TRBJ2-3, with TRBD2 matching 13 bases. The CDR3 spans 16 residues. Trimming removed 4 bases from V and 2 bases from J; junction bases left unmatched: 4. Germline lookup yields CDR1 SGHNT and CDR2 YYREEE (reference sequence).

This sequence joins TRBV18 and TRBJ1-3; TRBD1 might be the D (5 bases). Trimming left V 1 base short and J 2 bases short, with 6 bases between. The CDR3 contains 14 residues. The germline V gene encodes CDR1 KGHSH and CDR2 LQKENI. CDR3 DNA sequence: TGTGCCAGCTCACCACAGGGGCCTGGAAACACCATATATTTT. Its protein is CASSPQGPGNTIYF. Filled out from reference TRBV18 and TRBJ1-3, the complete variable domain reads NAGVMQNPRHLVRRRGQEARLRCSPMKGHSHVYWYRQLPEEGLKFMVYLQKENIIDESGMPKERFSAEFPKEGPSILRIQQVVRGDSAAYFCASSPQGPGNTIYFGEGSWLTVV.

The chain employs TRBV5-1 and TRBJ2-1, with a possible D match to TRBD2 (5 bases). Germline CDR1 SGHRS, CDR2 YFSETQ. This CDR3 contains 16 residues. V lost 0 bases, J lost 9 bases, and 19 bases lay in between. The CDR3 spells CASSLESRAVILEQFF. DNA of the CDR3: TGCGCCAGCAGCTTGGAATCGCGGGCCGTCATTCTTGAGCAGTTCTTC.

This chain uses TRBV30 with TRBJ2-5; 12 bases match TRBD2. Per germline, CDR1 GTSNPN and CDR2 SVGIG (reference sequence). The CDR3 totals 15 residues. Losses at the gene ends were 1 base for V and 5 bases for J; bases not matched to a gene: 5. The CDR3 DNA follows: TGTGCCTGGAGTGAGACTAGCGGGAGATGGGAGACCCAGTACTTC. Translating gives CAWSETSGRWETQYF.

The V gene is TRBV10-3, the J gene TRBJ2-1, with TRBD2 matching 12 bases. The J segment lost 8 bases and the V segment lost 4 bases, leaving 3 bases of the junction unmatched. CDR1 and CDR2 (germline): ENHRY, SYGVKD. The CDR3 contains 14 residues. For the CDR3, the DNA is TGTGCCATCAGTGGTTCTAGCGGGAGGGATGAGCAGTTCTTC. Amino acids: CAISGSSGRDEQFF.

CDR3 sequence (DNA): TGTGCCAGCAGTGAATGGGATAGCGGGGCCCTCAATGAGCAGTTCTTC. The encoded protein is CASSEWDSGALNEQFF. The chain employs TRBV25-1 and TRBJ2-1; 8 bases are shared with TRBD2. CDR1 MGHDK and CDR2 SYGVNS come from the germline V gene. The CDR3 has 16 residues. Trimming removed 1 base from V and 6 bases from J; junction bases left unmatched: 8.

CDR3 sequence: CSVGGAYEQYF. The CDR3, as DNA: TGCAGCGTTGGTGGGGCTTACGAGCAGTACTTC. The V call is TRBV29-1, the J call TRBJ2-5; TRBD1 might be the D (5 bases). TRBJ2-7 explains the end of the DNA better; the J call may be wrong. Germline assignment: CDR1 SQVTM and CDR2 ANQGSEA. This CDR3 region has 11 residues.

This chain links TRBV28 with TRBJ2-7, with D possibly TRBD1 on 5 matching bases. The V end lost 7 bases, the J end lost 1 base, and 8 bases lay between the germline ends. Germline CDR1 MDHEN, CDR2 SYDVKM. The CDR3 totals 12 residues. CDR3 loop: CASTAGSYEQYF. In DNA, the CDR3 is TGTGCCAGCACCGCAGGGTCCTACGAGCAGTACTTC.

This sequence joins TRBV5-1 and TRBJ2-2, with D perhaps TRBD1 (5 bases). In germline, CDR1 is SGHRS, CDR2 YFSETQ. The CDR3 length is 15 residues. Trimming cost V 0 bases and J 2 bases, with 8 bases left between them. CDR3 coding DNA: TGCGCCAGCAGCTTGGCCAGGGTAAACACCGGGGAGCTGTTTTTT. Translating gives CASSLARVNTGELFF. Using reference TRBV5-1 and TRBJ2-2 for the parts outside the CDR3, the full variable domain is KAGVTQTPRYLIKTRGQQVTLSCSPISGHRSVSWYQQTPGQGLQFLFEYFSETQRNKGNFPGRFSGRQFSNSRSEMNVSTLELGDSALYLCASSLARVNTGELFFGEGSRLTVL.

The J gene is TRBJ2-7, the V gene TRBV7-5; the table's D gene call, TRBD2, was not cross checked with the DNA. TRBV7-5 is reported as a pseudogene. The CDR3 extends over 12 amino acids. The CDR3 loop is CGRSAATYEQYF. In DNA, the CDR3 is TGTGGGAGGTCGGCAGCAACCTACGAGCAGTACTTC.

This sequence joins TRBV7-2 and TRBJ2-1, with a weak D call TRBD1 (6 bases). Germline CDR1 is SGHTA and CDR2 is FQGNSA. With 1 base removed from V and 5 bases from J, the gap between germline ends came to 9 bases. This CDR3 contains 14 residues. CDR3 in amino acids: CASSLDRVHNEQFF. The DNA of the CDR3 is TGTGCCAGCAGCTTAGACAGGGTACACAATGAGCAGTTCTTC.

This clone was picked up a small number of times. V and J are TRBV28 and TRBJ2-7, with TRBD1 matching over 10 bases. The J segment lost 1 base and the V segment lost 5 bases, leaving 2 bases of the junction unmatched. From germline, CDR1 is MDHEN and CDR2 SYDVKM. The length of the CDR3 is 14 residues. The CDR3 protein is CASSLGQGSYEQYF. The CDR3, as DNA: TGTGCCAGCAGTCTGGGACAGGGGTCCTACGAGCAGTACTTC.

This chain joins TRBV30 and TRBJ1-4; D gene uncertain. The CDR3 length is 15 residues. Germline CDR1 reads GTSNPN; CDR2 reads SVGIG (reference sequence). Trimming shortened V by 0 bases and J by 4 bases, and 12 bases separated the two germline ends. This chain's CDR3 is CAWSVPRPLNEKLFF. CDR3 DNA sequence: TGTGCCTGGAGTGTACCTAGGCCCCTTAATGAAAAACTGTTTTTT.

In its sample, this clone was seen a few times. The chain has TRBV11-3 and TRBJ2-1; D may be TRBD2 (6 bases). Germline CDR1 and CDR2: SGHNT and YENEEA. Deletions cut 3 bases from V and 0 bases from J, with 15 bases between. The CDR3 is 17 residues long. CDR3 loop: CASSLEERESSYNEQFF. Here the CDR3 DNA reads TGTGCCAGCAGCTTGGAGGAACGGGAGAGCTCCTACAATGAGCAGTTCTTC. Drawing the rest from reference TRBV11-3 and TRBJ2-1, the complete variable domain is EAGVVQSPRYKIIEKKQPVAFWCNPISGHNTLYWYLQNLGQGPELLIRYENEEAVDDSQLPKDRFSAERLKGVDSTLKIQPAELGDSAVYLCASSLEERESSYNEQFFGPGTRLTVL.

This chain connects TRBV19 to TRBJ1-1; D gene ambiguous. Per the germline V gene, CDR1 is LNHDA and CDR2 is SQIVND (reference sequence). Trimming took off 3 bases at V and 0 bases at J, with 11 bases between the two ends. The CDR3 is made up of 15 amino acids. The CDR3 DNA is TGTGCCAGTAGTATCCAGGCGTCCATGAACACTGAAGCTTTCTTT. It translates to CASSIQASMNTEAFF.

This clone was counted only a few times. V is TRBV7-3 and J is TRBJ1-2; D is possibly TRBD1 (6 bases). Trimming pared 5 bases from V and 4 bases from J, leaving 17 bases between. CDR1 is SGHTA, CDR2 FQGTGA, per germline. The CDR3 totals 15 residues. As DNA, the CDR3 is TGTGCCAGCAGCGGCGAGTTGACAGGCCCCTATGGCTACACCTTC. This encodes CASSGELTGPYGYTF. The variable domain in full, completed from reference TRBV7-3 and TRBJ1-2, reads GAGVSQTPSNKVTEKGKYVELRCDPISGHTALYWYRQSLGQGPEFLIYFQGTGAADDSGLPNDRFFAVRPEGSVSTLKIQRTERGDSAVYLCASSGELTGPYGYTFGSGTRLTVV.

V gene TRBV9 combines with J gene TRBJ2-1, with 7 bases identical to TRBD2. The CDR3 contains 17 residues. Germline V CDR1 and CDR2: SGDLS, YYNGEE. The J segment lost 5 bases and the V segment lost 0 bases, leaving 11 bases of the junction unmatched. CDR3 residues: CASSVEGGGRVDNEQFF. The CDR3 bases are TGTGCCAGCAGCGTAGAGGGAGGCGGGAGAGTGGACAATGAGCAGTTCTTC.

This clone was observed a few times. This chain connects TRBV7-9 to TRBJ2-2; D call uncertain. The CDR3 has 15 amino acids. The germline CDR1 and CDR2 sequences are SEHNR and FQNEAQ (reference sequence). Trimming removed 2 bases from V and 0 bases from J, with 7 bases in between. The DNA for the CDR3 is TGTGCCAGCAGCTTATACCGAGCGAACACCGGGGAGCTGTTTTTT. This translates into CASSLYRANTGELFF.